This T cell receptor beta chain comes out of a study of blood T cell repertoires in COVID-19. At the level of the study: Collection of acute and convalescent COVID-19 samples took place in the United States, Italy and Spain.

Method: immunoSEQ multiplex PCR; TCRdb's copy keeps in-frame clones and lacks some. The sample lists roughly 500,000 clones, approximately 90% occurring once. Study members were between roughly 18 and 100 years old and lived in around 24 US regions. Researchers sorted participants into cohorts using their self-reported clinical history. Donors in Cohort 3 who had recovered were those with two negative PCRs, healthcare professional clearance, or resolution of their symptoms. Germline loops: CDR1 MNHNY, CDR2 SVGAGI (reference sequence). The CDR3 covers 14 residues. Trimming cost V 6 bases and J 6 bases, with 14 bases left between them.

The source of this sequence is a woman aged 55 to 70 who had recovered from COVID-19. The chain recombines TRBV6-6 with TRBJ2-2; D might be TRBD2 (6 bases). The specimen sequenced was PBMCs or T cells enriched from blood (not recorded which). DNA of the CDR3: TGTGCCAGCAGCGGGAGTGTACCAGCCGGGGAGCTGTTTTTT. This encodes CASSGSVPAGELFF.